The 9 T cell receptor beta chains given below trace back to one sample, sequenced in a study of blood T cell repertoires in COVID-19. Sequencing was performed with immunoSEQ multiplex PCR; in TCRdb, only in-frame clones are kept and a portion is missing. There are 300,000 to 350,000 clones in the sample; roughly 90% occur only once, and less than 4% lies in the top ten. The specimen was PBMCs or T cells enriched from blood (not recorded which). The source of these receptors is a woman under 40 who had been exposed to COVID-19.

The chain recombines TRBV2 with TRBJ1-2; no clear D. CDR3 length equals 11 residues. The germline CDR1 and CDR2 sequences are SNHLY and FYNNEI. The V and J ends lost 8 bases and 13 bases respectively, with 17 bases between them. The CDR3 nucleotides are TGTGCCAGCGAAGAAAGAGTATTGTGCACCTTC. Amino acid sequence: CASEERVLCTF. The full variable domain, completed using reference TRBV2 and TRBJ1-2, is EPEVTQTPSHQVTQMGQEVILRCVPISNHLYFYWYRQILGQKVEFLVSFYNNEISEKSEIFDDQFSVERPDGSNFTLKIRSTKLEDSAMYFCASEERVLCTFGSGTRLTVV.

This rearrangement joins TRBV4-1 to TRBJ1-2; D is undetermined. Germline CDR1 reads MGHRA; CDR2 reads YSYEKL. This CDR3 comprises 14 residues. Trimming took 0 bases from V and 8 from J, leaving 13 bases between them. Written as DNA, the CDR3 is TGCGCCAGCAGCCAAGAGGCGGGGATTGGGGGCTACACCTTC. Translated: CASSQEAGIGGYTF.

V usage is TRBV12-3 or TRBV12-4 and J usage is TRBJ1-2; D remains unclear. V was trimmed by 11 bases and J by 2 bases, leaving 9 bases between them. The CDR3 contains 11 residues. The CDR3 DNA sequence: TGTGCCGCCGGAGGAAACTATGGCTACACCTTC. This gives the protein CAAGGNYGYTF.

In regard to this clone: Relative to the germline gene, one junction end is altered; a read error may explain this. V gene TRBV6-2 or TRBV6-3 combines with J gene TRBJ1-5, with a weak D call TRBD1 (5 bases). This CDR3 comprises 17 residues. CDR1 and CDR2 (germline): MNHEY, SVGEGT. The CDR3 sequence is CASTYSDRLYSNQPQHF. The CDR3 nucleotides read TGTGCCAGCACTTACTCTGACAGATTATATAGCAATCAGCCCCAGCATTTT.

The gene calls are TRBV14 and TRBJ1-6; possibly TRBD1 for D (5 bases). This CDR3 contains 15 residues. Germline V gene sequence: CDR1 SGHDN, CDR2 FVKESK. Trimming shortened V by 0 bases and J by 10 bases, and 13 bases separated the two germline ends. CDR3 loop: CASSQDGAGWSPLHF. The DNA of the CDR3 is TGTGCCAGCAGCCAAGATGGGGCAGGTTGGTCACCCCTCCACTTT.

The V gene is TRBV5-5, the J gene TRBJ1-4; D is unclear. Per the germline V gene, CDR1 is SGHKS and CDR2 is YYEKEE (reference sequence). The CDR3 has 14 residues. The V end was cut by 2 bases, the J end by 5 bases, with 10 bases between. The CDR3 is CASSLMHRNEKLFF. CDR3 bases: TGTGCCAGCAGCTTAATGCACAGAAATGAAAAACTGTTTTTT. Variable domain in full (rest from reference TRBV5-5 and TRBJ1-4): DAGVTQSPTHLIKTRGQQVTLRCSPISGHKSVSWYQQVLGQGPQFIFQYYEKEERGRGNFPDRFSARQFPNYSSELNVNALLLGDSALYLCASSLMHRNEKLFFGSGTQLSVL.

The genes are TRBV5-1 and TRBJ2-3; possibly TRBD2 for D (7 bases). The V end lost 2 bases, the J end lost 1 base, and 11 bases lay between the germline ends. This CDR3 spans 15 amino acids. Per germline, CDR1 SGHRS and CDR2 YFSETQ. The CDR3 sequence is CASSFGRGRTDTQYF. CDR3 sequence (DNA): TGCGCCAGCAGCTTTGGGCGGGGGCGCACAGATACGCAGTATTTT.

The V call is TRBV7-9, the J call TRBJ1-1, with D tentatively TRBD1 (5 bases). The germline gives CDR1 SEHNR, CDR2 FQNEAQ (reference sequence). Trimming removed 1 base at V and 1 base at J, with 10 bases between. CDR3 size: 15 residues. The CDR3 DNA sequence: TGTGCCAGCAGCTTAGAGGGGATTTGGAACACTGAAGCTTTCTTT. This codes for CASSLEGIWNTEAFF.

V gene TRBV5-5 combines with J gene TRBJ1-2, with D possibly being TRBD1 (6 bases). Trimming pared 4 bases from V and 3 bases from J, leaving 16 bases between. The CDR3 is made up of 15 amino acids. Germline CDR1 is SGHKS and CDR2 is YYEKEE (reference sequence). In nucleotides, the CDR3 is TGTGCCAGCAGCAGGACTTACAGGGTCCACTATGGCTACACCTTC. Translated, it gives CASSRTYRVHYGYTF.